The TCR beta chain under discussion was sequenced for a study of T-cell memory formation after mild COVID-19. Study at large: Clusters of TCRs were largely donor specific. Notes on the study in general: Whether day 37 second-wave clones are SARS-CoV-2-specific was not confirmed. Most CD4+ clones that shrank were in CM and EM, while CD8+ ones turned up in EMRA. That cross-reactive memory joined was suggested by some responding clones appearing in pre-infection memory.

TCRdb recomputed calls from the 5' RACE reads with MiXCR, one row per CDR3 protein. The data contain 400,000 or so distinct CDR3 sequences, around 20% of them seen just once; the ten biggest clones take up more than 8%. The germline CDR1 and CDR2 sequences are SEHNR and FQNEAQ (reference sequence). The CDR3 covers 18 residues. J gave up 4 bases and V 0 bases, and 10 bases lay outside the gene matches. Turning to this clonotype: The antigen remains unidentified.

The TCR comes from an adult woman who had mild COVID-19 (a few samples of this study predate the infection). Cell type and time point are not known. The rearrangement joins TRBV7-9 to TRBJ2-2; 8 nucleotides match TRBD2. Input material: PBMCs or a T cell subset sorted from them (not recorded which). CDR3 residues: CASSLAHLAGGPTGELFF. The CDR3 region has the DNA TGTGCCAGCAGCTTAGCGCATTTGGCGGGGGGACCCACCGGGGAGCTGTTTTTT.